This T cell receptor beta chain appears in the sequencing data of a study of blood T cell repertoires in COVID-19 (TCRdb year 2020). As for the study more broadly: Samples covering the acute and convalescent phases of COVID-19 were provided by collaborators in the United States, Italy and Spain. The material from the prospective study consisted of cDNA or gDNA derived from T cells, B-cell-depleted T cells, or PBMCs. The dataset comprised deeply sampled blood TCRbeta repertoires from subjects exposed to, actively infected with, or recovered from COVID-19. The repertoires were released in a freely available public database intended as a resource for research on the immune response to SARS-CoV-2. The samples were drawn from the first 160 participants of the ongoing ImmuneRACE study and from 1,200 or so subjects provided by 6 global collaborators. The sample metadata nearly always contained a de-identified subject ID, COVID-19 status, age in years and sex. HLA class I and class II types, where available, came from metadata supplied by the sample provider rather than from assay-based typing.

This clone showed up just once. Its antigen specificity is not known. The input lacks base qualities; no much larger clone sits a single base away. Collaborating institutions collected whole blood in K2EDTA tubes following their own protocols. Collaborator samples were shipped for TCRbeta analysis as frozen whole blood, isolated PBMCs, or DNA extracted from either sample type. General findings and caveats noted by the study authors: The amount of clinical and demographic metadata varied by source and participant and was provided uncurated.

From the cysteine through the phenylalanine, the CDR3 covers 14 amino acids. The DNA shown is the 42-base CDR3, in frame from base 1. V is trimmed back by 6 bases and J by 2 bases, and the junction contains 7 bases that no gene match accounts for. CDR1 and CDR2 are drawn from the germline V gene: SNHLY, FYNNEI. TCRbeta CDR3 regions were amplified from genomic DNA by means of the immunoSEQ Assay, a bias-controlled multiplex PCR. Per the source publication's procedure: Nucleated cell counts per sample were estimated from amplification of reference gene primers within the assay. Sequence reads were collapsed and filtered to measure the absolute abundance of every unique TCRbeta CDR3 rearrangement. For each sample, productive Simpson clonality was calculated as the square root of Simpson's diversity index across productive rearrangements. TCRdb mirrors the immuneACCESS table, restricted to in-frame sequences. Some clones are absent from its copies; in checked studies, under half trace to an unresolved V gene, and the reason for the others is unknown. V and J calls and clone size are given by that table; D and trimming were obtained from the DNA. This sample holds about 80,000 clones; around 79% were observed only once. The ten largest clones represent over 9.5% of the sample.

The source material was peripheral blood. Recombination joined TRBV2 with TRBJ2-7, and 7 junctional nucleotides match TRBD1. This TCR came from a man of 80 years or more with acute or convalescent COVID-19. The DNA sequence follows: TGTGCCAGCAGGAAGACAGGGAATGCCTACGAGCAGTACTTC. Translated, it gives CASRKTGNAYEQYF.